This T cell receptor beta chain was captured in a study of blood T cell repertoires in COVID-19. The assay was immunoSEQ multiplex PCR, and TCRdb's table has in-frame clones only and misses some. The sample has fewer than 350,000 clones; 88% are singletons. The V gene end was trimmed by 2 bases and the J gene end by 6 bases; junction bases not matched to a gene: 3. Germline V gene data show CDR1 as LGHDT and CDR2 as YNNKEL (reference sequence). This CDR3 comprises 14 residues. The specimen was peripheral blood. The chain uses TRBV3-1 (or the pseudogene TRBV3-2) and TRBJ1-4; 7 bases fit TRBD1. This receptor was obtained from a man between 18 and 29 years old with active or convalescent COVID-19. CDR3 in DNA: TGTGCCAGCAGCCAACAGGGGGGCGATGAAAAACTGTTTTTT. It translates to CASSQQGGDEKLFF.